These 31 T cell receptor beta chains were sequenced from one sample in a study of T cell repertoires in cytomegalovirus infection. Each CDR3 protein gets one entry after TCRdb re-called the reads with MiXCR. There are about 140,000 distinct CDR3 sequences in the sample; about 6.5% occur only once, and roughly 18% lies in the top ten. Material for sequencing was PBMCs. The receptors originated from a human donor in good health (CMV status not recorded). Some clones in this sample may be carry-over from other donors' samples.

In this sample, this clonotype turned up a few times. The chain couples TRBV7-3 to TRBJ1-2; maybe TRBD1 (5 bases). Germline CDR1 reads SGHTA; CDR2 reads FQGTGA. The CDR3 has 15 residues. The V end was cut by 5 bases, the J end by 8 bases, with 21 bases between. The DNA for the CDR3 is TGTGCCAGCAGCCCCTACGGGACGGACTCGGGGGGCTACACCTTC. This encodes CASSPYGTDSGGYTF.

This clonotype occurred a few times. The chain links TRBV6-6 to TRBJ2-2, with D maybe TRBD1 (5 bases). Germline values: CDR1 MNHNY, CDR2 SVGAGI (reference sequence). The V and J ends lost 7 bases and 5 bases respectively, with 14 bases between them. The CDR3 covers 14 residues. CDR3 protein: CASNPVAGTGELFF. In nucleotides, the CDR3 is TGTGCCAGCAATCCAGTAGCAGGGACCGGGGAGCTGTTTTTT.

CDR3 sequence: CAWSEITNTEAFF. The CDR3 nucleotides read TGTGCCTGGAGTGAGATCACGAACACTGAAGCTTTCTTT. The chain employs TRBV30 and TRBJ1-1; D gene ambiguous. This CDR3 comprises 13 residues. V lost 1 base and J lost 1, with 7 bases in between. Germline CDR1 reads GTSNPN; CDR2 reads SVGIG (reference sequence).

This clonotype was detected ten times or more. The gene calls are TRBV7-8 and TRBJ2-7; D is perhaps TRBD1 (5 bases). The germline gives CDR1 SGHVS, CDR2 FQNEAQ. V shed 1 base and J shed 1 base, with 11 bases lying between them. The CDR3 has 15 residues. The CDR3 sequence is CASSLVETASYEQYF. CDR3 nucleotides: TGTGCCAGCAGCTTAGTCGAGACAGCTTCCTACGAGCAGTACTTC. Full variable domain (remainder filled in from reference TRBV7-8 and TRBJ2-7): GAGVSQSPRYKVAKRGQDVALRCDPISGHVSLFWYQQALGQGPEFLTYFQNEAQLDKSGLPSDRFFAERPEGSVSTLKIQRTQQEDSAVYLCASSLVETASYEQYFGPGTRLTVT.

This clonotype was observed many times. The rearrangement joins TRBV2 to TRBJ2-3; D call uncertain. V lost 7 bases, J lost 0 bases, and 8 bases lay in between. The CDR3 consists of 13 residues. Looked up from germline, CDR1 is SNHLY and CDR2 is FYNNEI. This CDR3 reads CASKTHSTDTQYF. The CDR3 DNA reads TGTGCCAGCAAGACGCATAGCACAGATACGCAGTATTTT.

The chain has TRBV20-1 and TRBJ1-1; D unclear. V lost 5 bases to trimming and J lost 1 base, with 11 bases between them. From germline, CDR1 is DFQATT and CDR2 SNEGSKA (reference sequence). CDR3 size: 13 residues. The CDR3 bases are TGCAGTGCTCCAGCCAGGAGGAACACTGAAGCTTTCTTT. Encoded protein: CSAPARRNTEAFF.

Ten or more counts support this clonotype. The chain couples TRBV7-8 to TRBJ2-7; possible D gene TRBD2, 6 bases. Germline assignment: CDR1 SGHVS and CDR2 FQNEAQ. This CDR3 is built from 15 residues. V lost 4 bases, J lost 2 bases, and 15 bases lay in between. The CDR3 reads CASSWDLPPTYEQYF. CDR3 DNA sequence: TGTGCCAGCAGCTGGGACTTGCCCCCTACCTACGAGCAGTACTTC.

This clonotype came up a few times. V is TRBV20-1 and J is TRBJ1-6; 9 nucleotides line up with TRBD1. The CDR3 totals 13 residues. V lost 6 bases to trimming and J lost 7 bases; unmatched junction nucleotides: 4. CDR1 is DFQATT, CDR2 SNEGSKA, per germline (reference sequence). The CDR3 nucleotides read TGCAGTGCCCCAGGACAGGGGAATTCACCCCTCCACTTT. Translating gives CSAPGQGNSPLHF.

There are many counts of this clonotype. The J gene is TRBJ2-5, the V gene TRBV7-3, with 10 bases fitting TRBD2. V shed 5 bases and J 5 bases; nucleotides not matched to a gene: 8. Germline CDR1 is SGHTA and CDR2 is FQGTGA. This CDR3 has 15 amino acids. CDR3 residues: CASSLAGDPFETQYF. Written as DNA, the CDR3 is TGTGCCAGCAGCCTAGCGGGGGACCCTTTCGAGACCCAGTACTTC.

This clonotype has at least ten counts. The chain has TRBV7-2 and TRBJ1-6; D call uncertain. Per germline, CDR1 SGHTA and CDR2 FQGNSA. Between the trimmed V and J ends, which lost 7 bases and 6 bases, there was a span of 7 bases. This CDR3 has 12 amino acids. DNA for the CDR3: TGTGCCAGCAAGAAAGTTAATTCACCCCTCCACTTT. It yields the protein CASKKVNSPLHF.

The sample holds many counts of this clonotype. CDR3 in amino acids: CASSYGGVWITEAFF. CDR3 DNA sequence: TGTGCCAGCAGTTACGGCGGGGTGTGGATCACTGAAGCTTTCTTT. The chain recombines TRBV6-2 or TRBV6-3 with TRBJ1-1; no reliable D call. Germline V gene sequence: CDR1 MNHEY, CDR2 SVGEGT. Trimming took 2 bases from V and 4 from J, leaving 14 bases between them. The CDR3 runs 15 residues.

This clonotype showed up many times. The CDR3 DNA is TGTGCCAGCAGCCAAGATAGGGGGCTGCAGGGGACCCAGTACTTC. Translated: CASSQDRGLQGTQYF. V and J are TRBV14 and TRBJ2-5; the match to TRBD1 covers 7 bases. CDR3 length: 15 amino acids. Germline CDR1 reads SGHDN; CDR2 reads FVKESK. V shed 0 bases and J 7 bases; nucleotides not matched to a gene: 8. Complete variable domain (other parts from reference TRBV14 and TRBJ2-5): EAGVTQFPSHSVIEKGQTVTLRCDPISGHDNLYWYRRVMGKEIKFLLHFVKESKQDESGMPNNRFLAERTGGTYSTLKVQPAELEDSGVYFCASSQDRGLQGTQYFGPGTRLLVL.

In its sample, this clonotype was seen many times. The CDR3: CSASSGNTIYF. The CDR3 nucleotides read TGCAGTGCTAGTTCCGGAAACACCATATATTTT. This sequence joins TRBV20-1 and TRBJ1-3; D not certain. The CDR3 contains 11 residues. Germline V lookup: CDR1 DFQATT, CDR2 SNEGSKA (reference sequence). Trimming took 3 bases from V and 4 from J, leaving 4 bases between them.

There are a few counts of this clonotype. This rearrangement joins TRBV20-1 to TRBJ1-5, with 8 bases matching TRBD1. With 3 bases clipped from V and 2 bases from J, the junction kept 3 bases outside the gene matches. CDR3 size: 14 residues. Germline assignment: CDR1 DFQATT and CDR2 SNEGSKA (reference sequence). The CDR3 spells CSASKGQGNQPQHF. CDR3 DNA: TGCAGTGCTAGCAAGGGACAGGGCAATCAGCCCCAGCATTTT.

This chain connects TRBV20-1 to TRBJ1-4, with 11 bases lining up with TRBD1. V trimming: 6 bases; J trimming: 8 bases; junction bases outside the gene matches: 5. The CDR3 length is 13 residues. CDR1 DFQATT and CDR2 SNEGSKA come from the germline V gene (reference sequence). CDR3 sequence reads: CSARTGGEEKLFF. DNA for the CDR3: TGCAGTGCCCGGACAGGGGGCGAAGAAAAACTGTTTTTT.

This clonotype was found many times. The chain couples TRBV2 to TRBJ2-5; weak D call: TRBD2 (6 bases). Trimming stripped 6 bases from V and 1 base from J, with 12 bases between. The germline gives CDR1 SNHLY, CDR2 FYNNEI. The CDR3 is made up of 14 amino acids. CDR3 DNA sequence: TGTGCCAGCAGGACCCGGGACTCCCAAGAGACCCAGTACTTC. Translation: CASRTRDSQETQYF.

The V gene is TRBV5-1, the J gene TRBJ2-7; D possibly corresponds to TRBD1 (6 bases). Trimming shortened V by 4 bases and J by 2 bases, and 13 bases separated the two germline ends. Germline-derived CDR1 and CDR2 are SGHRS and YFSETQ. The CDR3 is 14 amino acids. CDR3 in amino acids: CASSPGHQTYEQYF. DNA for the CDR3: TGCGCCAGCAGCCCGGGACATCAGACCTACGAGCAGTACTTC.

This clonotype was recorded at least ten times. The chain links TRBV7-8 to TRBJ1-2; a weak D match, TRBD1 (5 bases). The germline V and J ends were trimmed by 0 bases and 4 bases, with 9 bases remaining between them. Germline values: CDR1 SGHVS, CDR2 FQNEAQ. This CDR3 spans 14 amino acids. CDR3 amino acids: CASSLAEQGYGYTF. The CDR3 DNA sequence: TGTGCCAGCAGCTTAGCGGAGCAGGGCTATGGCTACACCTTC.

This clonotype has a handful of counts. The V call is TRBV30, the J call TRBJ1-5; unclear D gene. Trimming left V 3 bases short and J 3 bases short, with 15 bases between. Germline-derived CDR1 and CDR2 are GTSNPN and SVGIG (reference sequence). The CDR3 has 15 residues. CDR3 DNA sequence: TGTGCCTGGAGCGCCCTCGCAGGTACCAATCAGCCCCAGCATTTT. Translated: CAWSALAGTNQPQHF.

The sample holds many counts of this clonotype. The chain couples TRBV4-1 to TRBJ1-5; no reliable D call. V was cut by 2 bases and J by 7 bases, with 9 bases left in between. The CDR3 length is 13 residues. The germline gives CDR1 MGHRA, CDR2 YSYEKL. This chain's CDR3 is CASSQIKAQPQHF. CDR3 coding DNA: TGCGCCAGCAGCCAAATAAAGGCGCAGCCCCAGCATTTT.

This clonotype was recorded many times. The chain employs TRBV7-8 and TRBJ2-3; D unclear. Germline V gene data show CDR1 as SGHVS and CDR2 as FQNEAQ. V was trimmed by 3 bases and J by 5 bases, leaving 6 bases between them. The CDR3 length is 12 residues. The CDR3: CASSFWQDTQYF. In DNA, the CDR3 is TGTGCCAGCAGCTTCTGGCAAGATACGCAGTATTTT.

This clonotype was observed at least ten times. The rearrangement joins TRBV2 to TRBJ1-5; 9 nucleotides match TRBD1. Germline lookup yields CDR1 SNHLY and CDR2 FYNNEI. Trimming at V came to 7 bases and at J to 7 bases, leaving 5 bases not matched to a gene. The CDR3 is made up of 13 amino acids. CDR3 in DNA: TGTGCCAGCAAGGGGACAGGGAAGCAGCCCCAGCATTTT. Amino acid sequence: CASKGTGKQPQHF.

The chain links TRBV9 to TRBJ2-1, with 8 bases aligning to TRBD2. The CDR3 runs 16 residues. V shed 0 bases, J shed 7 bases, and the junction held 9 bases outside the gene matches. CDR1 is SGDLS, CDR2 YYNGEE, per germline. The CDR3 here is CASSVALAGGGNEQFF. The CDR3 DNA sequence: TGTGCCAGCAGCGTAGCTTTGGCGGGGGGAGGTAATGAGCAGTTCTTC.

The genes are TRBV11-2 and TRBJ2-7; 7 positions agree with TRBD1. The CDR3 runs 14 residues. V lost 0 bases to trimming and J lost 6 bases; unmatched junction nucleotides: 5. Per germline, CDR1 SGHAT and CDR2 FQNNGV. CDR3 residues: CASSLEGGRSEQYF. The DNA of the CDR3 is TGTGCCAGCAGCTTAGAAGGGGGCCGCTCCGAGCAGTACTTC.

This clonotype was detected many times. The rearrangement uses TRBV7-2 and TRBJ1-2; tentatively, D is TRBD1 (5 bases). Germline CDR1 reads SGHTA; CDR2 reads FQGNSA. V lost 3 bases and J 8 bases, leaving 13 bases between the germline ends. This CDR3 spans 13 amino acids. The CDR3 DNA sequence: TGTGCCAGCAGCTTCCGGGACCCCAGAGGCTACACCTTC. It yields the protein CASSFRDPRGYTF.

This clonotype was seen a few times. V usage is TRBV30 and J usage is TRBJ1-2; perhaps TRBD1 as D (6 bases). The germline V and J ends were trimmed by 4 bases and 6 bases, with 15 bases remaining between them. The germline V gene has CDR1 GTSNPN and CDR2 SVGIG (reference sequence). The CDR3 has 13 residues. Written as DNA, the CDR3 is TGTGCCTGGAACCCAGGGGCAGAAGATGGCTACACCTTC. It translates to CAWNPGAEDGYTF.

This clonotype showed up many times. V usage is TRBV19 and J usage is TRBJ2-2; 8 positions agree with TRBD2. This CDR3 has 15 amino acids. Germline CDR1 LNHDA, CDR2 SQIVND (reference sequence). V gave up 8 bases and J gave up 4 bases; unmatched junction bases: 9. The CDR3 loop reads CASAPGGSSTGELFF. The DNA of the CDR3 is TGTGCCAGTGCCCCGGGGGGGAGTAGCACCGGGGAGCTGTTTTTT.

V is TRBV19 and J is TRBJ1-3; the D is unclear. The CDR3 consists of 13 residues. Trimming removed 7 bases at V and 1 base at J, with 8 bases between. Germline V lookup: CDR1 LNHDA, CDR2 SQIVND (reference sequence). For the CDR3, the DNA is TGTGCCAGTACTAGAAAATCTGGAAACACCATATATTTT. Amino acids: CASTRKSGNTIYF.

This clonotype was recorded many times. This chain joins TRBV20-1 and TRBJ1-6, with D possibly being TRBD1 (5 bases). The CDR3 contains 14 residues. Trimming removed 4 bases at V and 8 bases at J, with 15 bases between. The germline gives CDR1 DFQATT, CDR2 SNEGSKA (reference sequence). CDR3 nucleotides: TGCAGTGCTAAGGTGCAGGGTCCTTATTCACCCCTCCACTTT. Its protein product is CSAKVQGPYSPLHF.

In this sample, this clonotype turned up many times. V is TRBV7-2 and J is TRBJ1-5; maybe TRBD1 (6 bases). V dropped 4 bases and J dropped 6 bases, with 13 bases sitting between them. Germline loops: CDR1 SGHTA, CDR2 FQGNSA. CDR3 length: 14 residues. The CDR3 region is CASSSEGGSQPQHF. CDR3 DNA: TGTGCCAGCAGCTCCGAGGGGGGTAGTCAGCCCCAGCATTTT.

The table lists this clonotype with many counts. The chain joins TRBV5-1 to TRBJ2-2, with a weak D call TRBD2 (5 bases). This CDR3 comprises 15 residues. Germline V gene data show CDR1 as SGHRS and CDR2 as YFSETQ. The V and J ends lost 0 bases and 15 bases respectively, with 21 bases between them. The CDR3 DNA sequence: TGCGCCAGCAGCTTGGTTCGGGCAGGCCAGGAGGTGGTGTTTTTT. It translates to CASSLVRAGQEVVFF.